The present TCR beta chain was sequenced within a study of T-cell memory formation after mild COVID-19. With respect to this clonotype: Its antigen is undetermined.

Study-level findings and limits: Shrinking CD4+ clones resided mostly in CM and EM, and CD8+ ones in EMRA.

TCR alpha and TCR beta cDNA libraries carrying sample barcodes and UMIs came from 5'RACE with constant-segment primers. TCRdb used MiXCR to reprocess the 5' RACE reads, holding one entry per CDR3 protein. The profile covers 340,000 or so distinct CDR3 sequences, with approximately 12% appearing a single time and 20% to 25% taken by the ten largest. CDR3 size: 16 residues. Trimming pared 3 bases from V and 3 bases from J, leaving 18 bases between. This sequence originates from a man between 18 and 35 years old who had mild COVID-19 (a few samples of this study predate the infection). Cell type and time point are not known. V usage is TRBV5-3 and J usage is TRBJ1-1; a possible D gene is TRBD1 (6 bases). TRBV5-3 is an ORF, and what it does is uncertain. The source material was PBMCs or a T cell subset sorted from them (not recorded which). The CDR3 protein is CARSSPLGGRHTEAFF. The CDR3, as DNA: TGTGCCAGAAGCTCACCCCTCGGGGGGCGGCACACTGAAGCTTTCTTT.